This T cell receptor (beta chain) was obtained from a study of T cell responses to AZD1222 COVID-19 vaccine (dated by TCRdb to the early 2020s). As for the study more broadly: A total of 233 trial participants underwent TCR sequencing, of whom 200 to 220 received two doses of AZD1222 and 26 received two doses of the MenACWY control vaccine. Trial participants were enrolled by age into subgroups of 18-55, 56-69 and 70-plus years, and around 150, 28 and 57 TCR-sequenced participants, respectively, were included in these subgroups. General study outcomes and caveats: The whole spike protein was spanned by vaccine-associated CD4 TCRs, and dominant responses were seen in regions 160-218 and 743-854. Most participants were white British and females outnumbered males, and the authors suggested that clonal diversity may have been underestimated. Reportedly, close to half of the unique spike-specific TCRs recognized epitopes lying outside the regions that are mutated in the B.1.351 and B.1.1.7 variants. Because no day 14 peak-response samples were available, the repertoires could be characterized only after the peak T cell response. Conclusions about previously exposed vaccinees are limited, since just five or six AZD1222 recipients were seropositive for SARS-CoV-2 at baseline. After two AZD1222 doses, both the breadth and the depth of spike-specific TCRs were significantly higher than at day 0 and than in MenACWY recipients. The 56-69-year group was small, and its depth increase did not reach significance, likely because of low power.

The CDR1 and CDR2 encoded by the germline V gene (reference sequence) are MNHNY and SVGAGI. Reading from cysteine to phenylalanine, the CDR3 counts 14 amino acids. The retained sequence is limited to the CDR3, 42 bases, with the frame set at the first base. Clipping removes 6 bases from V and 6 bases from J, with 8 as the unmatched junction base count. The CDR3 regions of human TCRbeta chains were analyzed by immunosequencing. Concerning the study's data processing: TCRs in the repertoires were matched against a reference library of SARS-CoV-2-specific TCRs that had been generated with the MIRA antigen-specificity platform. Breadth meant the fraction of unique TCRs that were SARS-CoV-2-associated, whereas depth meant the fraction of total T cells that were SARS-CoV-2-associated. Using the MIRA data, each spike-specific TCR was assigned both to the spike region to which the TCR was reactive and to a CD4 or CD8 class. Log10-transformed breadth and depth values were compared by one-way ANOVA with Sidak's multiple comparisons tests. TCRdb re-hosts the immuneACCESS table, in-frame sequences only. Its copies lack some clones; in the studies checked, an unresolved V gene accounts for under half of them, and the cause for the rest is not known. V and J calls and clone size are given by that table; D and trimming were obtained from the DNA. This sample is represented by about 140,000 clones; about 90% of them were singletons. Of the sample, about 7.5% is held by the ten largest clones.

As concerns this clone: There is no known antigen for this receptor. The input lacks base qualities; no much larger clone sits a single base away.

What the time point label conveys for this sample: about 28 days (+/-7) after the second vaccine dose. Read against the paper, the sample's treatment or condition label means: meningococcal conjugate vaccine given as trial control. Samples from vaccinated people were obtained from the UK trials COV001 and COV002, which included a single-blind randomized controlled phase 2/3 trial of AZD1222 (ChAdOx1 nCoV-19) in healthy adults. For TCRbeta chain sequencing, PBMC samples were collected from trial participants at day 0 and at day 28 after the second dose. This clonotype was sampled from an adult who received the MenACWY meningococcal vaccine as a control. This material consisted of peripheral blood, taken 28 days after the second dose of the MenACWY control vaccine. The chain employs TRBV6-6 and TRBJ1-5, with 7 junctional bases fitting TRBD1. The CDR3 amino acid sequence is: CASSLTGTGQPQHF. The DNA sequence follows: TGTGCCAGCAGCCTGACAGGGACGGGTCAGCCCCAGCATTTT.